Below are 13 T cell receptor beta chains sequenced from a single sample in a study of CD8+CD57+ T cells in acquired aplastic anemia. Genomic DNA provided the template from which TCR beta VDJ and CDR3 profiles were obtained. TCRdb re-derived calls from the reads in MiXCR, one entry per CDR3 protein. The table records fewer than 200,000 distinct CDR3 sequences, 50% to 75% of them present only once. Material: sorted CD4+, CD8+, or CD8+CD57+ T cells (not recorded which) from PBMCs. These receptors were taken from a human donor in good health.

This chain links TRBV11-3 with TRBJ2-7; weak D call: TRBD1 (6 bases). Deletions cut 3 bases from V and 2 bases from J, with 14 bases between. This CDR3 is built from 15 residues. Germline-derived CDR1 and CDR2 are SGHNT and YENEEA. The CDR3 DNA follows: TGTGCCAGCAGCTTCTCCCGGACAGAGGCCTACGAGCAGTACTTC. Residues: CASSFSRTEAYEQYF.

V usage is TRBV7-9 and J usage is TRBJ2-7; TRBD2 aligns across 11 bases. CDR1 is SEHNR and CDR2 is FQNEAQ in the germline V gene (reference sequence). CDR3 length: 17 amino acids. V was pared by 6 bases and J by 0 bases, with 10 bases of the junction left unmatched. CDR3 loop: CASSDPSGGPYSYEQYF. The CDR3 bases are TGTGCCAGCAGTGATCCTAGCGGGGGGCCCTACTCCTACGAGCAGTACTTC.

This sequence joins TRBV7-3 and TRBJ1-2, with a possible D match to TRBD1 (6 bases). Germline lookup yields CDR1 SGHTA and CDR2 FQGTGA. Trimming removed 5 bases from V and 9 bases from J, with 16 bases in between. The CDR3 length is 13 residues. CDR3 nucleotide sequence: TGTGCCAGCAGCCTAGGGGCAGGGGACCGCTACACCTTC. This gives the protein CASSLGAGDRYTF.

This clonotype has ten or more counts. The CDR3 ends on some other residue instead of the conserved phenylalanine or tryptophan, so this is likely a read error. No DNA is shown, since the ends of the CDR3 on it are uncertain; the CDR3 is the one TCRdb lists. The genes are TRBV7-9 and TRBJ2-2; the table's D call, TRBD2, was not checked against the DNA. The CDR3 comprises 12 residues, both ends counted. Per the germline V gene, CDR1 is SEHNR and CDR2 is FQNEAQ (reference sequence). This chain's CDR3 is CASSLGQEREGR.

This chain joins TRBV7-2 and TRBJ1-2; tentatively, D is TRBD1 (6 bases). The V gene's germline CDR1 is SGHTA and CDR2 FQGNSA. This CDR3 contains 16 residues. Trimming pared 4 bases from V and 3 bases from J, leaving 18 bases between. This CDR3 is CASSSSEWGADYGYTF. As DNA, the CDR3 is TGTGCCAGCAGCTCATCGGAATGGGGGGCGGACTATGGCTACACCTTC.

This clonotype occurred once. The gene calls are TRBV4-3 and TRBJ1-2; D ambiguous. This CDR3 is 12 amino acids long. Between the trimmed V and J ends, which lost 0 bases and 8 bases, there was a span of 7 bases. The germline gives CDR1 LGHNA, CDR2 YSLEER. The CDR3 sequence: CASSQELGGYTF. In DNA form, the CDR3 reads TGCGCCAGCAGCCAAGAACTAGGAGGCTACACCTTC.

There are a few counts of this clonotype. The rearrangement uses TRBV6-1 and TRBJ2-1; D gene ambiguous. There are 14 residues in the CDR3. The V end lost 8 bases, the J end lost 3 bases, and 14 bases lay between the germline ends. Germline V gene sequence: CDR1 MNHNS, CDR2 SASEGT. This CDR3 reads CASVMSFGYNEQFF. The CDR3 coding sequence is TGTGCCAGCGTTATGTCCTTCGGCTACAATGAGCAGTTCTTC.

V usage is TRBV20-1 and J usage is TRBJ2-3; no firm D call. V was cut by 6 bases and J by 9 bases, with 10 bases left in between. This CDR3 contains 10 residues. Germline CDR1 is DFQATT and CDR2 is SNEGSKA (reference sequence). The DNA for the CDR3 is TGCAGTGCCCAAGAGGCCACGCAGTATTTT. Protein product: CSAQEATQYF.

The sample holds a few counts of this clonotype. The chain links TRBV10-3 to TRBJ2-5, with D possibly matching TRBD2 (5 bases). Germline V lookup: CDR1 ENHRY, CDR2 SYGVKD. Between the trimmed V and J ends, which lost 11 bases and 2 bases, there was a span of 12 bases. The CDR3 extends over 12 amino acids. The CDR3 loop reads CAASGLQETQYF. CDR3 sequence (DNA): TGTGCCGCGTCTGGACTGCAAGAGACCCAGTACTTC.

Notes on this clonotype: A read error may account for a junction end that differs from germline. The chain recombines TRBV7-9 with TRBJ2-7, with 10 bases matching TRBD1. CDR1 SEHNR and CDR2 FQNEAQ come from the germline V gene (reference sequence). There are 14 residues in the CDR3. DNA of the CDR3: TGTGCTAGCAGCGCGCAGACAGGGGGCGGCGAGCAGTACTTC. Residues: CASSAQTGGGEQYF.

J is TRBJ1-1 and V is TRBV7-2; TRBD1 matches 8 bases. The better agreement between TRBJ2-2 and the DNA end casts doubt on the J call. Germline CDR1 and CDR2: SGHTA and FQGNSA. The CDR3 contains 13 residues. For the CDR3, the DNA is TGTGCCAGCAGCTTTGGGACAGGAGAAGGGCTGTTTTTT. This translates into CASSFGTGEGLFF.

There are a few counts of this clonotype. This chain connects TRBV29-1 to TRBJ2-7, with 11 bases identical to TRBD2. Germline assignment: CDR1 SQVTM and CDR2 ANQGSEA. Losses at the gene ends were 4 bases for V and 4 bases for J; bases not matched to a gene: 6. The CDR3 has 14 amino acids. The CDR3 loop is CSVGSLAGAYEQYF. CDR3 bases: TGCAGCGTTGGGTCACTAGCGGGAGCTTACGAGCAGTACTTC.

This chain joins TRBV7-9 and TRBJ2-7, with TRBD1 as a possible D gene (5 bases). Germline assignment: CDR1 SEHNR and CDR2 FQNEAQ (reference sequence). V lost 4 bases and J 2 bases, leaving 18 bases between the germline ends. CDR3 length: 16 residues. DNA of the CDR3: TGTGCCAGCAGCTCATTCAGGGCCCCAGTCGCCTACGAGCAGTACTTC. Its translation: CASSSFRAPVAYEQYF.